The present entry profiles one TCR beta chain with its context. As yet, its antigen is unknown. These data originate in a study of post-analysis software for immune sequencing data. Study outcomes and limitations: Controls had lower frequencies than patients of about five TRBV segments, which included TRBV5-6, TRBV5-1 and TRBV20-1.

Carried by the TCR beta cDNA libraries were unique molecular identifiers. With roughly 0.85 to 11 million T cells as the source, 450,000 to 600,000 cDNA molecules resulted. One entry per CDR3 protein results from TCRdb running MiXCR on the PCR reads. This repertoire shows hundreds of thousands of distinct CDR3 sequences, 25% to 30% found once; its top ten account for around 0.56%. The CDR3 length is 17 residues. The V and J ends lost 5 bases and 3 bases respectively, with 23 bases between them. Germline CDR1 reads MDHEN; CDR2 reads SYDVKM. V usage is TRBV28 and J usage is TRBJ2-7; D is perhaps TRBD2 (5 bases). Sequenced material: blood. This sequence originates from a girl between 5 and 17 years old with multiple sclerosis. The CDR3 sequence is CASSPLTARELFYEQYF. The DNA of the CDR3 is TGTGCCAGCAGTCCCCTCACGGCTAGGGAGCTCTTCTACGAGCAGTACTTC.